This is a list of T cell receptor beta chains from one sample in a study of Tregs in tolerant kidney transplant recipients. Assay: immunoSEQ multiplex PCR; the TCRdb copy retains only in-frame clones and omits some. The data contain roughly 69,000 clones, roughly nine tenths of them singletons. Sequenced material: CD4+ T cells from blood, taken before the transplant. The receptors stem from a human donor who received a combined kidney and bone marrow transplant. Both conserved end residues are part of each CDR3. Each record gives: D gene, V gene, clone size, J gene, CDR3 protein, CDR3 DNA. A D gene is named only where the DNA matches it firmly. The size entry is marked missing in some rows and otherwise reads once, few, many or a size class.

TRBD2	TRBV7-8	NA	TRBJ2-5	CASSSSKRGGETQYF	TGTGCCAGCAGCTCTTCGAAGCGGGGCGGGGAGACCCAGTACTTC
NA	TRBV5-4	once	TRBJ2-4	CASSLPAHPGGAKNIQYF	TGTGCCAGCAGCTTGCCAGCGCACCCCGGTGGGGCCAAAAACATTCAGTACTTC
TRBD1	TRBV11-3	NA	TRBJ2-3	CASSRDRVDTQYF	TGTGCCAGCAGCCGGGACAGGGTCGATACGCAGTATTTT
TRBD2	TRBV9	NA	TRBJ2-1	CASSVGAGTSTVGYNEQFF	TGTGCCAGCAGCGTAGGCGCCGGGACTAGCACCGTTGGCTACAATGAGCAGTTCTTC
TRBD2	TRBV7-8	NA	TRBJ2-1	CASSLLSGNYNEQFF	TGTGCCAGCAGCTTACTAAGCGGGAACTACAATGAGCAGTTCTTC
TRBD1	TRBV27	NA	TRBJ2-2	CASSFYRGPNTGELFF	TGTGCCAGCAGTTTCTACAGGGGACCGAACACCGGGGAGCTGTTTTTT
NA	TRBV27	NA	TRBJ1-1	CASLGAHMNTEAFF	TGTGCCAGCCTAGGGGCCCATATGAACACTGAAGCTTTCTTT
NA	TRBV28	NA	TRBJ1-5	CASSTTGGGNQPQHF	TGTGCCAGCTCCACCACCGGCGGAGGAAATCAGCCCCAGCATTTT
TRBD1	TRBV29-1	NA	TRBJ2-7	CSVGQQPLYEQYF	TGCAGCGTGGGACAGCAGCCCCTCTACGAGCAGTACTTC
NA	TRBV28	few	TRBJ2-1	CASSLLGLPEQFF	TGTGCCAGCAGTTTATTGGGCCTCCCCGAGCAGTTCTTC
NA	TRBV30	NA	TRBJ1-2	CAWSDLVQNGYTF	TGTGCCTGGAGTGATCTGGTTCAGAATGGCTACACCTTC
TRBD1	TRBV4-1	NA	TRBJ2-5	CASSRDRGAQETQYF	TGCGCCAGCAGCCGGGACAGGGGAGCTCAAGAGACCCAGTACTTC
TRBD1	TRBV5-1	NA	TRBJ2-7	CASSPDRGEQYF	TGCGCCAGCAGCCCGGACAGGGGCGAGCAGTACTTC
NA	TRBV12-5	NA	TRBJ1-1	CASGFGGSTEAFF	TGTGCTAGTGGTTTCGGGGGATCCACTGAAGCTTTCTTT
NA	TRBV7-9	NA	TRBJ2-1	CASSLLAYSYNEQFF	TGTGCCAGCAGCCTCCTAGCCTACTCCTACAATGAGCAGTTCTTC
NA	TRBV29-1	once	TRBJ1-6	CSVGIGDPNSPLHF	TGCAGCGTTGGGATAGGGGATCCGAATTCACCCCTCCACTTT
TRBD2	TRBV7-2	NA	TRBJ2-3	CASSFEWLSGSIHTQYF	TGTGCCAGCAGCTTTGAATGGCTGAGCGGGAGTATTCATACGCAGTATTTT
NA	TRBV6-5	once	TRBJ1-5	CASRGLNSNQPQHF	TGTGCCAGCAGGGGACTGAATAGCAATCAGCCCCAGCATTTT
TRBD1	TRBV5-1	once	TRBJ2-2	CASSAGQGGTGELFF	TGCGCCAGCAGCGCGGGACAGGGTGGGACCGGGGAGCTGTTTTTT
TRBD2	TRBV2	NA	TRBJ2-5	CASSTGTSGSETQYF	TGTGCCAGCAGTACCGGGACTAGCGGGAGCGAGACCCAGTACTTC
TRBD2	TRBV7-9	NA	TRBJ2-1	CASIPGLASDEQFF	TGTGCCAGCATTCCGGGACTAGCGTCCGATGAGCAGTTCTTC
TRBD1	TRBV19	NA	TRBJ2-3	CASRDRDSTDTQYF	TGTGCCAGTAGGGACAGGGATAGCACAGATACGCAGTATTTT
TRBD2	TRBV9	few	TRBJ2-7	CASSVGLAGAHEQYF	TGTGCCAGCAGCGTAGGTCTAGCGGGAGCTCACGAGCAGTACTTC
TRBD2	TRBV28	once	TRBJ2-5	CASSSGGLAGQETQYF	TGTGCCAGCAGCTCAGGGGGACTAGCGGGACAAGAGACCCAGTACTTC
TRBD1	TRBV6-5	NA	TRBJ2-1	CASSYGGQDLYNEQFF	TGTGCCAGCAGTTACGGCGGACAGGACCTTTACAATGAGCAGTTCTTC
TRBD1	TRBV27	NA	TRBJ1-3	CASSTTGVGRNTIYF	TGTGCCAGCAGCACGACAGGGGTCGGGAGAAACACCATATATTTT
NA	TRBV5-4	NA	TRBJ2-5	CASSPEANLLQETQYF	TGTGCCAGCAGCCCCGAAGCAAACCTGTTGCAAGAGACCCAGTACTTC
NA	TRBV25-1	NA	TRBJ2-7	CASSEEELYEQYF	TGTGCCAGCAGTGAGGAGGAACTCTACGAGCAGTACTTC
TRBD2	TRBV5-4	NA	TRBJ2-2	CASSMTSGKTGELFF	TGTGCCAGCAGCATGACTAGCGGGAAAACCGGGGAGCTGTTTTTT